This TCR beta chain emerged from a study of blood T cell repertoires in COVID-19. The CDR3 loop spans 12 amino acids. V lost 3 bases and J lost 9; bases outside the gene matches: 1. Sequenced by immunoSEQ multiplex PCR; TCRdb stores in-frame clones only, minus some. The data show around 300,000 clones, over 75% seen once. V and J are TRBV12-3 or TRBV12-4 and TRBJ2-2; 7 positions agree with TRBD2. Sequencing was done on a sample of peripheral blood. This sequence was found in a human donor in a cohort sampled during active COVID-19. The CDR3 DNA reads as TGTGCCAGCAGTTTGCGGGAGAGGGAGCTGTTTTTT. This encodes CASSLRERELFF.